The text below deals with one TCR beta chain. The sample belongs to a study of shared T cell receptors in the human thymus. This CDR3 is 14 amino acids long. The germline V and J ends were trimmed by 4 bases and 4 bases, with 11 bases remaining between them. Germline CDR1 reads SGHNT; CDR2 reads YYREEE (reference sequence). Some clones are missing from TCRdb's copy, which holds only in-frame ones; the method was immunoSEQ multiplex PCR. The sample lists over 450,000 clones; 78% were seen once. These data also formed part of another study, on human thymus T cells. This second study says: Donation came from healthy Finnish infants having corrective surgery for congenital heart defects.

V and J are TRBV5-4 and TRBJ2-2; D possibly corresponds to TRBD1 (5 bases). This receptor was obtained from a boy under three years old with a congenital heart defect. Sequenced: thymocytes. In nucleotides, the CDR3 is TGTGCCAGCAGCAACGACAGACGCACCGGGGAGCTGTTTTTT. Translated, it gives CASSNDRRTGELFF.